The T cell receptor (beta chain) under discussion was sequenced for a study of cytomegalovirus exposure and HLA in healthy donors. Study results and limitations: The sole available immune exposure information was CMV serostatus. Association of under 20,000 TCR beta sequences with HLA alleles was found at 0.05 false discovery rate in a later analysis.

13 Jbeta primers and 60 Vbeta primers were used for the PCR. Authors' methods: An analysis that came later counted tens of millions of unique TCR beta chains, about 10 million shared. Sequenced by immunoSEQ multiplex PCR; TCRdb stores in-frame clones only, minus some. V, J and clone size are taken as reported in that table, and D and trimming were inferred from the DNA itself. The sample lists some 99,000 clones, around four fifths seen once, with 7.7% in the top ten. To note about this clone: Its antigen is currently unknown.

V lost 3 bases, J lost 0 bases, and 11 bases lay in between. This CDR3 is 16 amino acids long. Germline V gene lookup returns CDR1 SGHVS and CDR2 FQNEAQ. Those who donated were healthy bone marrow donors. The clonotype originates from a woman between 45 and 65 years old in good health and CMV-seropositive. The V call is TRBV7-8, the J call TRBJ1-4; D gene unclear. Material: PBMCs. CDR3 region: CASSLRSVATNEKLFF. In DNA, the CDR3 is TGTGCCAGCAGCTTGAGGAGTGTGGCAACTAATGAAAAACTGTTTTTT.